These T cell receptor beta chains were read from a single sample in a study of cytomegalovirus exposure and HLA in healthy donors. Profiled with immunoSEQ multiplex PCR; TCRdb holds only in-frame clones, not every one. Altogether over 150,000 clones are present, approximately 86% being singletons, with the ten largest covering about a fifth. Sequencing was performed on PBMCs. These receptors were taken from a man aged 18 to 30 in good health and CMV-seropositive. Both conserved end residues are part of each CDR3. D genes are given only for firm matches. Size tells how often a clone was seen (once, few, many) or the class of an expanded clone, and some rows leave it out.

clone size,V gene,D gene,CDR3 length,J gene,CDR3 DNA,CDR3 protein
-,TRBV7-2,-,12,TRBJ2-7,TGTGCCAGCAGCTTAACAAGTAACGAGCAGTACTTC,CASSLTSNEQYF
-,TRBV7-9,TRBD1,16,TRBJ2-7,TGTGCCAGCAGCCCCCCGGGACAGCTTGGGGCCTACGAGCAGTACTTC,CASSPPGQLGAYEQYF
once,TRBV14,TRBD2,14,TRBJ2-5,TGTGCCAGCAGCCCAGCGGGAGTTGGAGAGACCCAGTACTTC,CASSPAGVGETQYF
-,TRBV7-2,-,15,TRBJ1-1,TGTGCCAGCAGCTTAACGGGACACATGAACACTGAAGCTTTCTTT,CASSLTGHMNTEAFF
-,TRBV6-5,TRBD1,15,TRBJ1-2,TGTGCCAGCAGTTACTCGAGGACAGGGGGGTATGGCTACACCTTC,CASSYSRTGGYGYTF
-,TRBV10-2,-,14,TRBJ2-1,TGCGCCAGCAGTGAGTCGAACTACAACAATGAGCAGTTCTTC,CASSESNYNNEQFF
-,TRBV7-9,-,11,TRBJ2-7,TGTGCCAGCAGCTTACAAAACGAGCAGTACTTC,CASSLQNEQYF
-,TRBV5-5,-,14,TRBJ1-4,TGTGCCAGCAGTTTATCAGGGACTAATGAAAAACTGTTTTTT,CASSLSGTNEKLFF
-,TRBV5-1,-,15,TRBJ2-3,TGCGCCAGCAGCCCCGGACAAACCAGCACAGATACGCAGTATTTT,CASSPGQTSTDTQYF
-,TRBV15,-,14,TRBJ2-7,TGTGCCACCAGCAGAGATCTGGGGGCCGGCGAGCAGTACTTC,CATSRDLGAGEQYF
-,TRBV10-3,-,14,TRBJ1-2,TGTGCCATCAGTCGACAACAGGGAAGTGATGGCTACACCTTC,CAISRQQGSDGYTF
-,TRBV10-3,-,13,TRBJ1-6,TGTGCCATGGCCAGGGGAAACAATTCACCCCTCCACTTT,CAMARGNNSPLHF
-,TRBV19,-,11,TRBJ2-1,TGTGCCAGTAGTACCCGGGGGGAGCAGTTCTTC,CASSTRGEQFF
-,TRBV5-6,-,14,TRBJ1-1,TGTGCCAGCACCCCCCGGGGGGGGGCGACTGAAGCTTTCTTT,CASTPRGGATEAFF
-,TRBV25-1,TRBD2,16,TRBJ2-4,TGTGCCAGCAGTGAGGGACTAGCGGCAGCCAAAAACATTCAGTACTTC,CASSEGLAAAKNIQYF
few,TRBV13,-,13,TRBJ1-2,TGTGCCAGCAGCCGAGGGAGGGACTATGGCTACACCTTC,CASSRGRDYGYTF
-,TRBV7-2,-,14,TRBJ2-5,TGTGCCAGCAGCTTACAGGGGTGGCAAGAGACCCAGTACTTC,CASSLQGWQETQYF
-,TRBV19,-,13,TRBJ1-2,TGTGCCAGTAGTATAGACAGGGATAGGGGCTACACCTTC,CASSIDRDRGYTF
-,TRBV7-2,TRBD1,16,TRBJ2-6,TGTGCCAGCAGCCATGGGACAGGGCGGGGGGCCAACGTCCTGACTTTC,CASSHGTGRGANVLTF
-,TRBV6-1,TRBD1,15,TRBJ2-7,TGTGCCAGCAGTTTTCCGGGACAGGGGGCCTACGAGCAGTACTTC,CASSFPGQGAYEQYF
-,TRBV4-3,-,14,TRBJ2-7,TGCGCCAGCAGCCAAGATGATAGCTCCTACGAGCAGTACTTC,CASSQDDSSYEQYF
-,TRBV2,TRBD1,17,TRBJ2-4,TGTGCCAGCAGTGAAGTTTGGACAGGGCTAGCCAAAAACATTCAGTACTTC,CASSEVWTGLAKNIQYF
-,TRBV4-1,-,14,TRBJ2-7,TGCGCCAGCAGCCAAGAGGGCCTAGCGCACGAGCAGTACTTC,CASSQEGLAHEQYF
-,TRBV19,TRBD1,15,TRBJ1-2,TGTGCCAGTAGTATGGGAGGACAGGGCGGCTATGGCTACACCTTC,CASSMGGQGGYGYTF
-,TRBV14,TRBD1,15,TRBJ2-2,TGTGCCAGCAGCCGCACAGGGGTCAACACCGGGGAGCTGTTTTTT,CASSRTGVNTGELFF
-,TRBV6-5,-,13,TRBJ2-5,TGTGCCAGCAGCTTTGACACCGCGGAGACCCAGTACTTC,CASSFDTAETQYF
-,TRBV5-4,TRBD1,15,TRBJ2-2,TGTGCCAGCAGCCAGGACAGGGGGCTTACCGGGGAGCTGTTTTTT,CASSQDRGLTGELFF
-,TRBV13,TRBD2,16,TRBJ2-1,TGTGCCAGCAGCACAGAGACTAGCGACTTTGACAATGAGCAGTTCTTC,CASSTETSDFDNEQFF